This passage covers 25 T cell receptor beta chains from one sample sequenced in a study of blood T cell repertoires in COVID-19. The assay was immunoSEQ multiplex PCR, and TCRdb's table has in-frame clones only and misses some. The sample lists about 220,000 clones, roughly four fifths occurring once. The material sequenced was peripheral blood. All receptors come from a woman in her fifties or sixties with acute or convalescent COVID-19.

J is TRBJ1-6 and V is TRBV20-1; 8 bases line up with TRBD1. CDR3 length: 16 amino acids. In germline, CDR1 is DFQATT, CDR2 SNEGSKA (reference sequence). J lost 8 bases, V lost 3 bases, and 12 bases had no gene match. The CDR3 DNA follows: TGCAGTGCTAGTTTTGGTAAAGGACAGGGTTATTCACCCCTCCACTTT. This encodes CSASFGKGQGYSPLHF.

On this clone itself: The germline gene is not matched at one end of the junction; a read error may be the cause. This chain links TRBV7-2 with TRBJ1-4; maybe TRBD1 (5 bases). The germline CDR1 and CDR2 sequences are SGHTA and FQGNSA. This CDR3 has 12 amino acids. The CDR3 DNA reads as TGTGCCAGCAGCGTGCAGGGTAATGCCCCAATTTTT. Amino acids: CASSVQGNAPIF.

The genes are TRBV6-1 and TRBJ1-2; TRBD1 is a possible D gene (5 bases). The ends were cut back, 1 base at V and 4 bases at J, with 10 bases in the middle. Germline lookup yields CDR1 MNHNS and CDR2 SASEGT. The CDR3 covers 14 residues. Here the CDR3 reads CASSEGGTGYGYTF. In DNA, the CDR3 is TGTGCCAGCAGTGAAGGGGGCACGGGCTATGGCTACACCTTC.

The V gene is TRBV10-2, the J gene TRBJ2-7, with no clear D. The CDR3 has 11 amino acids. Germline CDR1 WSHSY, CDR2 SAAADI. V dropped 4 bases and J dropped 2 bases, with 3 bases sitting between them. CDR3 DNA: TGCGCCAGCAGTGGGCCCTACGAGCAGTACTTC. It codes for CASSGPYEQYF.

V and J are TRBV19 and TRBJ1-2, with TRBD1 matching over 10 bases. The ends lost 5 bases at V and 4 bases at J; junction bases unmatched: 7. This CDR3 is built from 15 residues. From germline, CDR1 is LNHDA and CDR2 SQIVND (reference sequence). CDR3 loop: CASSRTGGPSYGYTF. CDR3 nucleotides: TGTGCCAGTAGTCGGACAGGGGGTCCTTCCTATGGCTACACCTTC.

The chain has TRBV6-1 and TRBJ1-5; D remains unclear. The ends were cut back, 2 bases at V and 0 bases at J, with 11 bases in the middle. Germline V gene data show CDR1 as MNHNS and CDR2 as SASEGT. This CDR3 has 16 residues. The CDR3 coding sequence is TGTGCCAGCAGTGAAAGAGGGAGTTATAGCAATCAGCCCCAGCATTTT. Protein: CASSERGSYSNQPQHF.

The V call is TRBV7-9, the J call TRBJ2-7, with D maybe TRBD2 (6 bases). V was pared by 6 bases and J by 3 bases, with 18 bases between. The CDR3 is made up of 15 amino acids. CDR1 and CDR2 from the germline V gene are SEHNR and FQNEAQ (reference sequence). In DNA form, the CDR3 reads TGTGCCAGCAGTTATGCGGGACTTAACTACTACGAGCAGTACTTC. It specifies CASSYAGLNYYEQYF.

The table lists this clone with a few counts. The J gene is TRBJ1-2, the V gene TRBV4-3; 7 bases agree with TRBD1. Germline CDR1 reads LGHNA; CDR2 reads YSLEER. After removal of 4 bases from V and 11 bases from J, the junction contained 7 bases not matched to a gene. There are 12 residues in the CDR3. In DNA form, the CDR3 reads TGCGCCAGCAGCCCGACAGGGTATGAATACACCTTC. Its translation is CASSPTGYEYTF.

The V and J genes are TRBV6-6 and TRBJ1-4; TRBD1 might be the D (6 bases). CDR1 is MNHNY and CDR2 is SVGAGI in the germline V gene (reference sequence). Trimming took off 2 bases at V and 7 bases at J, with 17 bases between the two ends. The length of the CDR3 is 16 residues. Here the CDR3 DNA reads TGTGCCAGCAGTTACCTCCTCGGGGGGGGCAGTGAAAAACTGTTTTTT. Amino acids: CASSYLLGGGSEKLFF.

This clone was recorded once. The chain combines TRBV29-1 with TRBJ1-1; D possibly corresponds to TRBD1 (5 bases). The germline CDR1 and CDR2 sequences are SQVTM and ANQGSEA. The CDR3 has 13 amino acids. V lost 6 bases to trimming and J lost 11 bases, with 22 bases between them. CDR3 in DNA: TGCAGCGTCCAAAAACGGCAGGGCGATATTGCTTTCTTT. It specifies CSVQKRQGDIAFF.

The V and J genes are TRBV30 and TRBJ1-1, with D possibly matching TRBD1 (6 bases). Trimming removed 4 bases at V and 0 bases at J, with 12 bases between. This CDR3 is built from 14 residues. In germline, CDR1 is GTSNPN, CDR2 SVGIG (reference sequence). The CDR3 DNA reads TGTGCCTGGACTCGGGGGGGCTTGAACACTGAAGCTTTCTTT. It encodes CAWTRGGLNTEAFF.

The rearrangement joins TRBV14 to TRBJ1-2; 7 nucleotides match TRBD1. The CDR3 has 16 residues. The V and J ends lost 1 base and 3 bases, in that order; junction bases with no gene match: 8. Germline V gene data show CDR1 as SGHDN and CDR2 as FVKESK. The CDR3 DNA follows: TGTGCCAGCAGCCAAGGACAGGGCCTCCCTTACTATGGCTACACCTTC. It translates to CASSQGQGLPYYGYTF.

The V and J genes are TRBV5-4 and TRBJ2-1; TRBD2 matches 12 bases. The CDR3 is 16 residues long. V was clipped by 4 bases and J by 2 bases; unmatched bases: 4. Germline V gene sequence: CDR1 SGHNT, CDR2 YYREEE (reference sequence). The CDR3 nucleotides are TGTGCCAGCAGCCGACGACTAGCGGGGGCCTACAATGAGCAGTTCTTC. Translating gives CASSRRLAGAYNEQFF.

The J gene is TRBJ2-1, the V gene TRBV3-1 (or the pseudogene TRBV3-2); 9 bases align to TRBD2. Germline lookup yields CDR1 LGHDT and CDR2 YNNKEL (reference sequence). The CDR3 consists of 14 residues. The ends lost 3 bases at V and 8 bases at J; junction bases unmatched: 5. The CDR3 loop reads CASSHGGGAHEQFF. In DNA form, the CDR3 reads TGTGCCAGCAGCCACGGCGGGGGGGCCCATGAGCAGTTCTTC.

Written as DNA, the CDR3 is TGTGCCAGCAGTTCTGGCAGGGACTACAATGAGCAGTTCTTC. This gives the protein CASSSGRDYNEQFF. The rearrangement links TRBV11-3 to TRBJ2-1; maybe TRBD1 (5 bases). Per germline, CDR1 SGHNT and CDR2 YENEEA. This CDR3 contains 14 residues. Trimming shortened V by 6 bases and J by 3 bases, and 12 bases separated the two germline ends.

This clone was counted a single time. CDR3 amino acids: CASSLLSSGVDEQYF. For the CDR3, the DNA is TGTGCCAGCAGCTTATTGTCTAGCGGGGTGGACGAGCAGTACTTC. V usage is TRBV7-9 and J usage is TRBJ2-7, with 9 bases aligning to TRBD2. CDR1 and CDR2 from the germline V gene are SEHNR and FQNEAQ (reference sequence). With 2 bases clipped from V and 5 bases from J, the junction kept 7 bases outside the gene matches. The CDR3 runs to 15 residues.

The chain joins TRBV5-8 to TRBJ1-1; the D is unclear. Germline V lookup: CDR1 SGHTS, CDR2 YDEGEE. V lost 6 bases and J lost 1, with 7 bases in between. This CDR3 has 12 residues. The CDR3, as DNA: TGTGCCAGCACAGAAGAGAACACTGAAGCTTTCTTT. It translates to CASTEENTEAFF. The whole variable domain, remainder taken from reference TRBV5-8 and TRBJ1-1, is EAGVTQSPTHLIKTRGQQATLRCSPISGHTSVYWYQQALGLGLQFLLWYDEGEERNRGNFPPRFSGRQFPNYSSELNVNALELEDSALYLCASTEENTEAFFGQGTRLTVV.

This chain uses TRBV2 with TRBJ1-1; the D is unclear. Germline V gene data show CDR1 as SNHLY and CDR2 as FYNNEI. The V and J ends lost 8 bases and 6 bases respectively, with 7 bases between them. This CDR3 has 10 residues. CDR3 region: CASLSPEAFF. Written as DNA, the CDR3 is TGTGCCAGCCTCAGTCCTGAAGCTTTCTTT. Using reference TRBV2 and TRBJ1-1 for the parts outside the CDR3, the full variable domain is EPEVTQTPSHQVTQMGQEVILRCVPISNHLYFYWYRQILGQKVEFLVSFYNNEISEKSEIFDDQFSVERPDGSNFTLKIRSTKLEDSAMYFCASLSPEAFFGQGTRLTVV.

This rearrangement joins TRBV5-5 to TRBJ1-5; maybe TRBD1 (5 bases). V shed 0 bases and J shed 3 bases, with 13 bases lying between them. The CDR3 is made up of 16 amino acids. From germline, CDR1 is SGHKS and CDR2 YYEKEE (reference sequence). The CDR3 here is CASSLAGQGDNQPQHF. As DNA, the CDR3 is TGTGCCAGCAGCTTGGCCGGACAAGGGGACAATCAGCCCCAGCATTTT.

The V call is TRBV7-8, the J call TRBJ2-1; TRBD2 matches 9 bases. J was trimmed by 5 bases and V by 1 base; bases with no gene match: 6. From germline, CDR1 is SGHVS and CDR2 FQNEAQ. There are 16 residues in the CDR3. In nucleotides, the CDR3 is TGTGCCAGCAGCTTAGGGCGCCTAGCGGGGAACAATGAGCAGTTCTTC. This encodes CASSLGRLAGNNEQFF.

The rearrangement uses TRBV11-2 and TRBJ1-4; TRBD1 might be the D (5 bases). Germline V gene data show CDR1 as SGHAT and CDR2 as FQNNGV. The CDR3 totals 16 residues. The ends were cut back, 3 bases at V and 7 bases at J, with 18 bases in the middle. CDR3 region: CASSFVDTRGFEKLFF. The CDR3 bases are TGTGCCAGCAGCTTTGTCGACACAAGGGGTTTTGAAAAACTGTTTTTT.

The V call is TRBV11-2, the J call TRBJ1-4, with D hard to call. The CDR3 contains 13 residues. Per germline, CDR1 SGHAT and CDR2 FQNNGV. Trimming shortened V by 1 base and J by 4 bases, and 4 bases separated the two germline ends. This CDR3 is CASSLVSNEKLFF. The CDR3 nucleotides are TGTGCCAGCAGCTTAGTCAGTAATGAAAAACTGTTTTTT.

This clone has just one count. The chain uses TRBV30 and TRBJ2-2; D remains ambiguous. In germline, CDR1 is GTSNPN, CDR2 SVGIG (reference sequence). The CDR3 is made up of 13 amino acids. The germline V and J ends were trimmed by 2 bases and 7 bases, with 11 bases remaining between them. The CDR3 is CAWSSRPDGELFF. The CDR3, as DNA: TGTGCCTGGAGTTCGAGGCCAGACGGGGAGCTGTTTTTT.

The V call is TRBV15, the J call TRBJ2-7; the D gene is possibly TRBD1 (6 bases). CDR3 length equals 15 residues. The germline V gene encodes CDR1 LNHNV and CDR2 YYDKDF (reference sequence). Deletions cut 0 bases from V and 4 bases from J, with 13 bases between. CDR3 loop: CATSRDSGAAYEQYF. CDR3 bases: TGTGCCACCAGCAGAGATTCAGGGGCCGCTTACGAGCAGTACTTC.

The rearrangement links TRBV7-2 to TRBJ1-2, with 9 bases aligning to TRBD1. Germline CDR1 SGHTA, CDR2 FQGNSA. CDR3 size: 15 residues. Unmatched junction bases numbered 6, after V lost 1 base and J lost 6 bases. The CDR3 spells CASSLGLRQGDGYTF. DNA for the CDR3: TGTGCCAGCAGCTTAGGCTTGCGACAGGGGGATGGCTACACCTTC. Based on the CDR3 plus reference TRBV7-2 and TRBJ1-2, the full variable domain is GAGVSQSPSNKVTEKGKDVELRCDPISGHTALYWYRQSLGQGLEFLIYFQGNSAPDKSGLPSDRFSAERTGGSVSTLTIQRTQQEDSAVYLCASSLGLRQGDGYTFGSGTRLTVV.